These 29 T cell receptor beta chains were all obtained from the same sample, sequenced in a study of blood T cell repertoires in COVID-19. Sequencing used immunoSEQ multiplex PCR; TCRdb keeps in-frame clones, though not all of them. This table has roughly 200,000 clones, approximately 83% appearing once. Sequenced sample: peripheral blood. These receptor sequences come from a woman aged 30 to 39 with COVID-19, enrolled during active disease.

The genes are TRBV6-1 and TRBJ1-1; D gene ambiguous. The CDR3 is 13 residues long. Germline V gene data show CDR1 as MNHNS and CDR2 as SASEGT. Trimming cost V 2 bases and J 1 base, with 5 bases left between them. The CDR3, as DNA: TGTGCCAGCAGTGAAACATCGAACACTGAAGCTTTCTTT. Translation gives CASSETSNTEAFF.

V usage is TRBV24-1 and J usage is TRBJ2-1; 11 bases are a match to TRBD2. This CDR3 has 13 residues. V dropped 5 bases and J dropped 16; count of bases not matched to a gene: 9. CDR1 is KGHDR, CDR2 SFDVKD, per germline. The CDR3: CATSATSGGLLFF. The CDR3 DNA is TGTGCCACCAGTGCCACTAGCGGGGGCCTCCTCTTCTTC.

The chain links TRBV6-5 to TRBJ1-2; 7 bases are shared with TRBD1. The V gene end was trimmed by 2 bases and the J gene end by 4 bases; junction bases not matched to a gene: 4. The germline CDR1 and CDR2 sequences are MNHEY and SVGAGI. CDR3 length: 14 residues. The CDR3 here is CASSYRGQLYGYTF. For the CDR3, the DNA is TGTGCCAGCAGTTACAGGGGACAGCTCTATGGCTACACCTTC.

The chain uses TRBV29-1 and TRBJ2-5, with TRBD1 matching 9 bases. V trimming: 4 bases; J trimming: 3 bases; junction bases outside the gene matches: 0. The CDR3 length is 12 residues. The V gene's germline CDR1 is SQVTM and CDR2 ANQGSEA. This chain's CDR3 is CSVGTGEETQYF. The DNA for the CDR3 is TGCAGCGTTGGGACAGGGGAAGAGACCCAGTACTTC.

V is TRBV2 and J is TRBJ1-6, with TRBD1 matching over 7 bases. V was clipped by 0 bases and J by 6 bases; unmatched bases: 5. This CDR3 region has 16 residues. Germline V gene lookup returns CDR1 SNHLY and CDR2 FYNNEI. CDR3 region: CASSEAPGGGNSPLHF. The CDR3 DNA sequence: TGTGCCAGCAGTGAAGCGCCAGGGGGAGGTAATTCACCCCTCCACTTT.

This clone was seen a few times. The chain recombines TRBV6-5 with TRBJ1-1; no definite D call. Trimming shortened V by 0 bases and J by 4 bases, and 12 bases separated the two germline ends. This CDR3 has 15 residues. The germline V gene encodes CDR1 MNHEY and CDR2 SVGAGI. The CDR3 DNA reads as TGTGCCAGCAGTTACTCGACGGCTAGCGGCACTGAAGCTTTCTTT. The encoded protein is CASSYSTASGTEAFF.

The chain uses TRBV6-7 and TRBJ1-4; D remains ambiguous. Being an ORF, TRBV6-7 has a function that is uncertain. The V and J ends lost 5 bases and 0 bases respectively, with 25 bases between them. The CDR3 is 20 amino acids. CDR3: CASSHIRLASLKTTNEKLFF. CDR3 sequence (DNA): TGTGCCAGCAGTCACATCCGCCTCGCATCCTTAAAAACAACTAATGAAAAACTGTTTTTT.

The chain has TRBV5-1 and TRBJ2-7; TRBD1 matches at 7 bases. V gave up 0 bases and J gave up 3 bases; unmatched junction bases: 6. Germline lookup yields CDR1 SGHRS and CDR2 YFSETQ. This CDR3 has 15 amino acids. Here the CDR3 DNA reads TGCGCCAGCAGCTTGGTCTCAGGGGGTAACTACGAGCAGTACTTC. Encoded protein: CASSLVSGGNYEQYF.

The V and J genes are TRBV6-2 or TRBV6-3 and TRBJ2-1; D remains unclear. V lost 2 bases and J lost 6, with 14 bases in between. The CDR3 spans 15 residues. Looked up from germline, CDR1 is MNHEY and CDR2 is SVGEGT. The DNA for the CDR3 is TGTGCCAGCAGTTACGGTCTATCCCCCTTCAATGAGCAGTTCTTC. Translation: CASSYGLSPFNEQFF.

Only a few counts were recorded for this clone. CDR3 DNA sequence: TGTGCCAGCAGCTTCTCCTTAAACTCTGGAAACACCATATATTTT. Protein product: CASSFSLNSGNTIYF. The rearrangement joins TRBV5-4 to TRBJ1-3; no firm D call. Trimming cost V 2 bases and J 0 bases, with 9 bases left between them. Germline CDR1 is SGHNT and CDR2 is YYREEE (reference sequence). CDR3 size: 15 residues. Based on the CDR3 plus reference TRBV5-4 and TRBJ1-3, the full variable domain is ETGVTQSPTHLIKTRGQQVTLRCSSQSGHNTVSWYQQALGQGPQFIFQYYREEENGRGNFPPRFSGLQFPNYSSELNVNALELDDSALYLCASSFSLNSGNTIYFGEGSWLTVV.

This chain links TRBV29-1 with TRBJ2-7, with 14 bases identical to TRBD2. Germline V gene data show CDR1 as SQVTM and CDR2 as ANQGSEA. The CDR3 runs 15 residues. With 5 bases clipped from V and 3 bases from J, the junction kept 6 bases outside the gene matches. CDR3 in amino acids: CSVTGTSGSSYEQYF. In DNA form, the CDR3 reads TGCAGCGTTACCGGGACTAGCGGGAGTAGCTACGAGCAGTACTTC.

About this clone: Distinct nucleotide sequences in the sample also encode this CDR3. This chain links TRBV28 with TRBJ1-4; 10 bases are shared with TRBD1. The CDR3 has 15 residues. The junction had 3 bases not matched to a gene; V was cut back by 3 bases and J by 5 bases. Per germline, CDR1 MDHEN and CDR2 SYDVKM. The CDR3 DNA is TGTGCCAGCAGTTTTGGGGGACAGGGGAATGAAAAACTGTTTTTT. It codes for CASSFGGQGNEKLFF.

V gene TRBV25-1 combines with J gene TRBJ1-3; D may be TRBD1 (6 bases). CDR3 length equals 16 residues. Germline lookup yields CDR1 MGHDK and CDR2 SYGVNS. V lost 6 bases, J lost 0 bases, and 15 bases lay in between. The CDR3 DNA reads TGTGCCAGCAGGCCCTCAGGGGTCCTCTCTGGAAACACCATATATTTT. Its translation is CASRPSGVLSGNTIYF.

The chain couples TRBV11-2 to TRBJ2-7; 11 bases agree with TRBD1. The CDR3 consists of 15 residues. The V and J ends lost 1 base and 4 bases, in that order; junction bases with no gene match: 3. The V gene's germline CDR1 is SGHAT and CDR2 FQNNGV. The CDR3 loop is CASSLGTGGWYEQYF. CDR3 sequence (DNA): TGTGCCAGCAGCTTAGGGACAGGGGGCTGGTACGAGCAGTACTTC.

This chain links TRBV11-2 with TRBJ2-1; D gene unclear. Per the germline V gene, CDR1 is SGHAT and CDR2 is FQNNGV. This CDR3 has 17 amino acids. V lost 0 bases and J lost 0, with 12 bases in between. As DNA, the CDR3 is TGTGCCAGCAGCTTAGATTTCCCAGGAAACTCCTACAATGAGCAGTTCTTC. This encodes CASSLDFPGNSYNEQFF.

This rearrangement joins TRBV28 to TRBJ1-5, with TRBD1 matching 11 bases. The CDR3 consists of 14 residues. Per germline, CDR1 MDHEN and CDR2 SYDVKM. With V trimmed by 7 bases and J by 6 bases, 5 bases remained unmatched. The CDR3 here is CASTGQGARQPQHF. CDR3 coding DNA: TGTGCCAGCACCGGACAGGGGGCGCGTCAGCCCCAGCATTTT.

A word on this clone: Other DNA sequences in the sample encode the same CDR3. The V and J genes are TRBV27 and TRBJ2-7, with D tentatively TRBD1 (6 bases). V lost 5 bases to trimming and J lost 0 bases, with 8 bases between them. This CDR3 comprises 13 residues. Germline V gene sequence: CDR1 MNHEY, CDR2 SMNVEV (reference sequence). The CDR3 reads CASSLGGSYEQYF. The CDR3, as DNA: TGTGCCAGCAGTCTAGGGGGCTCCTACGAGCAGTACTTC.

The rearrangement uses TRBV28 and TRBJ1-2; the D is unclear. This CDR3 has 15 amino acids. CDR1 and CDR2 (germline): MDHEN, SYDVKM. V was cut by 3 bases and J by 4 bases, with 15 bases left in between. DNA of the CDR3: TGTGCCAGCAGTTTCGGGTCCGTCCCTTCCTATGGCTACACCTTC. Amino acid sequence: CASSFGSVPSYGYTF.

This clone was counted once. This chain uses TRBV19 with TRBJ2-4; TRBD2 matches at 7 bases. CDR1 and CDR2 from the germline V gene are LNHDA and SQIVND (reference sequence). This CDR3 has 18 amino acids. The J segment lost 8 bases and the V segment lost 3 bases, leaving 19 bases of the junction unmatched. This CDR3 is CASSIRITIAGVKDIQYF. CDR3 nucleotide sequence: TGTGCCAGTAGTATCAGGATAACCATAGCGGGCGTAAAGGACATTCAGTACTTC.

V gene TRBV6-5 combines with J gene TRBJ1-2; D remains unclear. With 3 bases removed from V and 8 bases from J, the gap between germline ends came to 16 bases. The CDR3 spans 14 residues. In germline, CDR1 is MNHEY, CDR2 SVGAGI. Here the CDR3 reads CASSYSIEGVGYTF. Here the CDR3 DNA reads TGTGCCAGCAGTTATAGCATTGAGGGAGTCGGCTACACCTTC.

The rearrangement links TRBV27 to TRBJ2-1, with 7 bases identical to TRBD2. V dropped 6 bases and J dropped 4; count of bases not matched to a gene: 6. Germline V gene sequence: CDR1 MNHEY, CDR2 SMNVEV (reference sequence). This CDR3 has 14 amino acids. The DNA for the CDR3 is TGTGCCAGCAGGAGCGGGGTTAGGTACAATGAGCAGTTCTTC. It translates to CASRSGVRYNEQFF.

CDR3 sequence: CASSPRAGTGLLNTEAFF. Written as DNA, the CDR3 is TGTGCCAGCAGCCCGAGAGCCGGGACAGGGCTATTGAACACTGAAGCTTTCTTT. V gene TRBV7-2 combines with J gene TRBJ1-1; TRBD1 agrees at 9 bases. CDR3 size: 18 residues. Germline trimming cut 5 bases from V and 0 bases from J; bases unmatched to any gene: 13. Germline V gene data show CDR1 as SGHTA and CDR2 as FQGNSA.

The chain links TRBV5-1 to TRBJ2-7; 7 nucleotides align to TRBD2. Germline loops: CDR1 SGHRS, CDR2 YFSETQ. The CDR3 loop spans 14 amino acids. The J segment lost 5 bases and the V segment lost 4 bases, leaving 9 bases of the junction unmatched. The CDR3 protein is CASSLRTRVNEQYF. CDR3 nucleotides: TGCGCCAGCAGCCTTCGGACTAGAGTAAACGAGCAGTACTTC.

The chain recombines TRBV7-9 with TRBJ2-1; the match to TRBD2 covers 12 bases. V lost 5 bases to trimming and J lost 8 bases; unmatched junction nucleotides: 7. CDR3 length equals 15 residues. Germline loops: CDR1 SEHNR, CDR2 FQNEAQ (reference sequence). DNA of the CDR3: TGTGCCAGCAGCCAGGGACTAGCGGGCGTGGATGAGCAGTTCTTC. Translation gives CASSQGLAGVDEQFF. Complete variable domain (other parts from reference TRBV7-9 and TRBJ2-1): DTGVSQNPRHKITKRGQNVTFRCDPISEHNRLYWYRQTLGQGPEFLTYFQNEAQLEKSRLLSDRFSAERPKGSFSTLEIQRTEQGDSAMYLCASSQGLAGVDEQFFGPGTRLTVL.

V is TRBV7-9 and J is TRBJ1-3, with unresolved D. CDR1 SEHNR and CDR2 FQNEAQ come from the germline V gene (reference sequence). The CDR3 contains 14 residues. V was trimmed by 6 bases and J by 3 bases, leaving 12 bases between them. CDR3 nucleotides: TGTGCCAGCAGTAGGATTGACTTTGGAAACACCATATATTTT. Translating gives CASSRIDFGNTIYF.

The chain has TRBV29-1 and TRBJ2-1; 11 nucleotides match TRBD2. The CDR3 is made up of 15 amino acids. CDR1 is SQVTM, CDR2 ANQGSEA, per germline. J lost 5 bases, V lost 4 bases, and 7 bases had no gene match. CDR3 nucleotide sequence: TGCAGCGTTGGGCACCGACTAGCGGGAAACAATGAGCAGTTCTTC. This gives the protein CSVGHRLAGNNEQFF.

V usage is TRBV7-2 and J usage is TRBJ2-7, with 8 bases lining up with TRBD2. The CDR3 covers 15 residues. V lost 4 bases to trimming and J lost 0 bases; unmatched junction nucleotides: 5. Germline V gene lookup returns CDR1 SGHTA and CDR2 FQGNSA. In DNA, the CDR3 is TGTGCCAGCAGCTCCATAGCGGGAAGCTCCTACGAGCAGTACTTC. Its protein is CASSSIAGSSYEQYF.

The rearrangement uses TRBV21-1 and TRBJ2-7; the table's D gene call, TRBD1, was not cross checked with the DNA. TRBV21-1 is noted as a pseudogene. The CDR3 extends over 13 amino acids. CDR3 sequence: CASSRQENYEQYF. CDR3 nucleotide sequence: TGTGCCAGCAGCCGGCAGGAAAACTACGAGCAGTACTTC.

This clone came up a few times. This chain joins TRBV12-3 or TRBV12-4 and TRBJ2-3; D is undetermined. This CDR3 is built from 13 residues. V was trimmed by 6 bases and J by 5 bases, leaving 12 bases between them. In DNA form, the CDR3 reads TGTGCCAGCAGACCTCGCCGACTAGATACGCAGTATTTT. Encoded protein: CASRPRRLDTQYF.